Listed below are T cell receptor beta chains from one sample, sequenced in a study of cytotoxic CD8 clonotypes in ibrutinib-treated CLL. Generated by immunoSEQ multiplex PCR, the TCRdb table keeps only in-frame clones and is missing some. The sample yields about 120,000 clones, 80% to 90% seen once. Specimen: PBMCs, collected after 24 months of ibrutinib treatment. The source of these receptors is a human donor with chronic lymphocytic leukemia. The CDR3 runs from the conserved cysteine through the conserved F or W. The order of the fields is J gene, V gene, D gene, clone size, CDR3 protein, CDR3 DNA. The D gene is left open where the match is weak. Clone size is not always given. Where it is, it says once, few, many or a class for expanded clones.

J: TRBJ2-7
V: TRBV7-3
D: .
size: few
CDR3: CASITTFGQLYEQYF
DNA: TGTGCCAGCATCACCACTTTCGGACAGCTCTACGAGCAGTACTTC

J: TRBJ2-3
V: TRBV27
D: TRBD2
size: .
CDR3: CASSLALGGTTDTQYF
DNA: TGTGCCAGCAGTCTCGCGCTGGGGGGGACCACAGATACGCAGTATTTT

J: TRBJ2-3
V: TRBV2
D: .
size: .
CDR3: CASRPGVSTDTQYF
DNA: TGTGCCAGCAGGCCAGGCGTGAGCACAGATACGCAGTATTTT

J: TRBJ1-1
V: TRBV28
D: .
size: .
CDR3: CASRRPNTEAFF
DNA: TGTGCCAGCAGAAGACCAAACACTGAAGCTTTCTTT

J: TRBJ2-7
V: TRBV10-3
D: .
size: .
CDR3: CAISESPPVTYEQYF
DNA: TGTGCCATCAGTGAGTCCCCTCCGGTCACCTACGAGCAGTACTTC

J: TRBJ1-2
V: TRBV5-4
D: TRBD1
size: .
CDR3: CASSLPGQGSGYTF
DNA: TGTGCCAGCAGCCTCCCGGGACAGGGATCTGGCTACACCTTC

J: TRBJ1-4
V: TRBV27
D: TRBD1
size: .
CDR3: CASSRQGSVANEKLFF
DNA: TGTGCCAGCAGTCGACAGGGATCGGTGGCTAATGAAAAACTGTTTTTT

J: TRBJ1-1
V: TRBV4-1
D: .
size: .
CDR3: CASSPRLGGLTEAFF
DNA: TGCGCCAGCAGCCCCCGGTTGGGGGGGCTAACTGAAGCTTTCTTT

J: TRBJ2-5
V: TRBV4-2
D: .
size: .
CDR3: CASSQEYRGAGAQYF
DNA: TGTGCCAGCAGCCAAGAATACAGGGGGGCGGGGGCCCAGTACTTC

J: TRBJ2-1
V: TRBV29-1
D: .
size: .
CDR3: CSVVPYNEQFF
DNA: TGCAGCGTTGTGCCCTACAATGAGCAGTTCTTC

J: TRBJ1-4
V: TRBV30
D: .
size: .
CDR3: CAWSPGQPGGEKLFF
DNA: TGTGCCTGGAGTCCCGGACAGCCCGGTGGTGAAAAACTGTTTTTT

J: TRBJ2-7
V: TRBV28
D: TRBD1
size: .
CDR3: CASSPGTGKNEQYF
DNA: TGTGCCAGCAGCCCCGGGACAGGAAAAAACGAGCAGTACTTC

J: TRBJ1-1
V: TRBV11-2
D: .
size: .
CDR3: CASSFPLGGVHTEAFF
DNA: TGTGCCAGCAGCTTCCCCTTGGGGGGGGTCCACACTGAAGCTTTCTTT

J: TRBJ1-4
V: TRBV19
D: .
size: .
CDR3: CASSIREKLFF
DNA: TGTGCCAGTAGTATAAGAGAAAAACTGTTTTTT

J: TRBJ2-3
V: TRBV18
D: .
size: .
CDR3: CASSLVYQRSDTDTQYF
DNA: TGTGCCAGCTCACTTGTCTATCAGCGGAGCGACACAGATACGCAGTATTTT

J: TRBJ1-1
V: TRBV7-8
D: .
size: .
CDR3: CASSFSRGSTEAFF
DNA: TGTGCCAGCAGCTTCAGCAGGGGAAGCACTGAAGCTTTCTTT

J: TRBJ1-2
V: TRBV19
D: TRBD1
size: .
CDR3: CASTSTRGALWYGYTF
DNA: TGTGCCAGTACCTCGACCAGGGGGGCCCTTTGGTATGGCTACACCTTC

J: TRBJ1-2
V: TRBV28
D: .
size: .
CDR3: CASSLGGTNYGYTF
DNA: TGTGCCAGCAGCCTGGGGGGCACTAACTATGGCTACACCTTC

J: TRBJ2-2
V: TRBV7-3
D: .
size: few
CDR3: CASSLNTGELFF
DNA: TGTGCCAGCAGCCTGAACACCGGGGAGCTGTTTTTT

J: TRBJ1-5
V: TRBV6-5
D: .
size: .
CDR3: CASSYRQIYSNQPQHF
DNA: TGTGCCAGCAGTTATAGACAGATCTATAGCAATCAGCCCCAGCATTTT

J: TRBJ1-3
V: TRBV7-7
D: .
size: .
CDR3: CASSLGEGSGNTIYF
DNA: TGTGCCAGCAGCTTAGGGGAAGGGTCTGGAAACACCATATATTTT

J: TRBJ2-1
V: TRBV29-1
D: .
size: .
CDR3: CSVGSSYNEQFF
DNA: TGCAGCGTTGGGTCCAGCTACAATGAGCAGTTCTTC

J: TRBJ1-2
V: TRBV18
D: TRBD1
size: .
CDR3: CASSPRDRGDYGYTF
DNA: TGTGCCAGCTCACCACGGGACAGGGGTGACTATGGCTACACCTTC

J: TRBJ2-3
V: TRBV2
D: TRBD2
size: .
CDR3: CASKAGEPPDTQYF
DNA: TGTGCCAGCAAGGCGGGAGAGCCCCCAGATACGCAGTATTTT

J: TRBJ2-2
V: TRBV4-1
D: .
size: once
CDR3: CASSQSGLSGELFF
DNA: TGCGCCAGCAGCCAATCCGGGCTAAGCGGGGAGCTGTTTTTT

J: TRBJ1-1
V: TRBV19
D: TRBD1
size: few
CDR3: CASKRQGNTEAFF
DNA: TGTGCCAGTAAGAGACAGGGGAACACTGAAGCTTTCTTT

J: TRBJ1-2
V: TRBV11-2
D: TRBD1
size: .
CDR3: CASSLDPGGVYGYTF
DNA: TGTGCCAGCAGCTTAGATCCAGGGGGGGTTTATGGCTACACCTTC

J: TRBJ2-3
V: TRBV7-9
D: TRBD1
size: .
CDR3: CASSVGTGPDTQYF
DNA: TGTGCCAGCAGCGTCGGGACAGGTCCAGATACGCAGTATTTT

J: TRBJ2-7
V: TRBV2
D: .
size: few
CDR3: CASSGNSYEQYF
DNA: TGTGCCAGCAGTGGGAACTCCTACGAGCAGTACTTC

J: TRBJ2-7
V: TRBV7-2
D: .
size: .
CDR3: CASSPGDRYEQYF
DNA: TGTGCCAGCAGCCCCGGCGACCGCTACGAGCAGTACTTC

J: TRBJ2-3
V: TRBV7-2
D: .
size: .
CDR3: CASSRRRGRGTDTQYF
DNA: TGTGCCAGCAGCCGTCGTCGGGGGAGGGGGACAGATACGCAGTATTTT

J: TRBJ2-7
V: TRBV19
D: TRBD1
size: .
CDR3: CASRGTGGSYEQYF
DNA: TGTGCCAGTAGAGGGACAGGGGGCTCCTACGAGCAGTACTTC

J: TRBJ2-1
V: TRBV5-4
D: .
size: .
CDR3: CASSLWRGLTTYNEQFF
DNA: TGTGCCAGCAGCTTGTGGCGGGGACTCACCACCTACAATGAGCAGTTCTTC

J: TRBJ2-1
V: TRBV20-1
D: TRBD2
size: few
CDR3: CRIPGGPNQFF
DNA: TGCAGGATTCCGGGAGGGCCCAACCAGTTCTTC

J: TRBJ1-5
V: TRBV19
D: .
size: .
CDR3: CASREQGRKQPQHF
DNA: TGTGCCAGTCGGGAACAGGGTCGGAAACAGCCCCAGCATTTT

J: TRBJ2-3
V: TRBV30
D: TRBD2
size: .
CDR3: CAWTPGLSSTDTQYF
DNA: TGTGCCTGGACCCCGGGACTATCTTCCACAGATACGCAGTATTTT

J: TRBJ2-7
V: TRBV6-5
D: .
size: .
CDR3: CASSYSFRNYEQYF
DNA: TGTGCCAGCAGTTACTCGTTCAGAAACTACGAGCAGTACTTC

J: TRBJ2-5
V: TRBV19
D: TRBD2
size: .
CDR3: CASSSGTSGRETQYF
DNA: TGTGCCAGTAGCTCCGGGACTAGCGGGAGGGAGACCCAGTACTTC

J: TRBJ2-5
V: TRBV28
D: .
size: .
CDR3: CASSPGTKKETQYF
DNA: TGTGCCAGCAGTCCCGGGACAAAGAAAGAGACCCAGTACTTC

J: TRBJ2-5
V: TRBV5-8
D: TRBD2
size: .
CDR3: CASSLSSGGAWETQYF
DNA: TGTGCCAGCAGCTTGAGTAGCGGGGGGGCTTGGGAGACCCAGTACTTC

J: TRBJ1-4
V: TRBV7-2
D: .
size: .
CDR3: CASSLVGRYATNEKLFF
DNA: TGTGCCAGCAGCTTAGTTGGGCGGTATGCAACTAATGAAAAACTGTTTTTT

J: TRBJ2-2
V: TRBV6-5
D: .
size: .
CDR3: CASRPPAGELFF
DNA: TGTGCCAGCAGACCCCCTGCCGGGGAGCTGTTTTTT

J: TRBJ2-7
V: TRBV28
D: TRBD1
size: once
CDR3: CASSGGGTGGYEQYF
DNA: TGTGCCAGCAGTGGGGGAGGGACAGGGGGATACGAGCAGTACTTC

J: TRBJ2-3
V: TRBV5-6
D: .
size: .
CDR3: CASSLLRIGGDTQYF
DNA: TGTGCCAGCAGCTTATTACGAATTGGTGGAGATACGCAGTATTTT

J: TRBJ2-1
V: TRBV9
D: .
size: .
CDR3: CASTSPNDSRDPNNEQFF
DNA: TGTGCCAGCACCAGCCCGAATGACAGTAGAGACCCAAACAATGAGCAGTTCTTC

J: TRBJ1-5
V: TRBV9
D: .
size: .
CDR3: CASSVVTDHRPQHF
DNA: TGTGCCAGCAGCGTAGTTACGGACCATCGCCCCCAGCATTTT

J: TRBJ2-7
V: TRBV14
D: .
size: .
CDR3: CASSQITSSYEQYF
DNA: TGTGCCAGCAGCCAGATTACCAGCTCCTACGAGCAGTACTTC

J: TRBJ2-6
V: TRBV28
D: .
size: once
CDR3: CASSLLEAGGLVGANVLTF
DNA: TGTGCCAGCAGTTTACTAGAGGCAGGGGGGCTGGTGGGGGCCAACGTCCTGACTTTC

J: TRBJ2-2
V: TRBV7-6
D: TRBD2
size: .
CDR3: CASRSSGGRTGELFF
DNA: TGTGCCAGCCGTTCTAGCGGGGGTCGGACCGGGGAGCTGTTTTTT

J: TRBJ2-1
V: TRBV7-6
D: TRBD2
size: .
CDR3: CASSLETSGSNEQFF
DNA: TGTGCCAGCAGCTTAGAGACTAGCGGGAGCAATGAGCAGTTCTTC

J: TRBJ2-3
V: TRBV5-4
D: .
size: .
CDR3: CASSLWVTDTQYF
DNA: TGTGCCAGCAGCCTTTGGGTCACAGATACGCAGTATTTT

J: TRBJ2-2
V: TRBV7-2
D: .
size: .
CDR3: CASSPNPPELFF
DNA: TGTGCCAGCTCCCCGAACCCCCCGGAGCTGTTTTTT

J: TRBJ2-7
V: TRBV6-5
D: .
size: .
CDR3: CASSYSGEQYF
DNA: TGTGCCAGCAGTTACTCGGGGGAGCAGTACTTC

J: TRBJ1-3
V: TRBV28
D: .
size: .
CDR3: CASSPRGQRNTIYF
DNA: TGTGCCAGCAGTCCAAGGGGCCAACGAAACACCATATATTTT

J: TRBJ1-1
V: TRBV19
D: .
size: once
CDR3: CASSMGRATEAFF
DNA: TGTGCCAGTAGTATGGGGAGGGCGACTGAAGCTTTCTTT